These T cell receptor beta chains were read from a single sample in a study of blood T cell repertoires in COVID-19. Assay used: immunoSEQ multiplex PCR; TCRdb lists only in-frame clones, some missing. The sample includes a few hundred thousand clones, 87% seen only once; the top ten take roughly 12%. Sequences were obtained from peripheral blood. The receptors come from a woman aged 18-35 years who had recovered from COVID-19. The CDR3 runs from the conserved cysteine through the conserved F or W. A D gene is named only where the DNA matches it firmly. The listing skips clone size in some rows; elsewhere it reads once, few, many or a size class.

V gene	J gene	D gene	clone size	CDR3 DNA	CDR3 protein
TRBV9	TRBJ1-1	TRBD1	NA	TGTGCCAGCAGCGTAGGGGACAGTACTGAAGCTTTCTTT	CASSVGDSTEAFF
TRBV7-3	TRBJ2-7	NA	once	TGTGCCAGCAGCTTTACATCTAGCGACGAGCAGTACTTC	CASSFTSSDEQYF
TRBV4-3	TRBJ1-2	NA	NA	TGCGCCAGCAGCCAAGGCCCGCAGCTCCGCGGTGGCTACACCTTC	CASSQGPQLRGGYTF
TRBV27	TRBJ2-7	TRBD1	NA	TGTGCCAGCAGTTTATCGGTGGGACAGGGAAGCTACGAGCAGTACTTC	CASSLSVGQGSYEQYF
TRBV19	TRBJ2-5	NA	NA	TGTGCCAGTAGTACCGGAGAGTACCAAGAGACCCAGTACTTC	CASSTGEYQETQYF
TRBV4-1	TRBJ1-3	NA	NA	TGCGCCAGCAGCTACCCAGGGGTGAGCTCTGGAAACACCATATATTTT	CASSYPGVSSGNTIYF
TRBV12-3/TRBV12-4	TRBJ1-1	NA	NA	TGTGCCAGCATAAAAAACACTGAAGCTTTCTTT	CASIKNTEAFF
TRBV4-2	TRBJ2-7	TRBD1	NA	TGTGCCAGCAGCTCTCGACAGGGAGTAGGGGAGCAGTACTTC	CASSSRQGVGEQYF
TRBV6-5	TRBJ1-1	NA	once	TGTGCCAGCAGTTACTCGACGGGAGTCGGCACTGAAGCTTTCTTT	CASSYSTGVGTEAFF
TRBV7-2	TRBJ2-7	NA	NA	TGTGCCAGCAGCTTAGAGGCAGGGATAAGGGGCGAGCAGTACTTC	CASSLEAGIRGEQYF
TRBV30	TRBJ1-6	NA	NA	TGTGCCTGGAGTGAGGAAGTGTCGGGGGTCGATAATTCACCCCTCCACTTT	CAWSEEVSGVDNSPLHF
TRBV6-1	TRBJ2-3	TRBD2	once	TGTGCCAGCAGTGTGGGGTTCGGGACTAGCGGGAGTCGAGGAGATACGCAGTATTTT	CASSVGFGTSGSRGDTQYF
TRBV6-6	TRBJ1-4	NA	NA	TGTGCCAGCAGTTGGGCTAAAACTAATGAAAAACTGTTTTTT	CASSWAKTNEKLFF
TRBV29-1	TRBJ2-5	TRBD1	NA	TGCAGCGTCTGGTCCCGGGACAGGGGAGAAGGGTCCAGGGAGACCCAGTACTTC	CSVWSRDRGEGSRETQYF
TRBV29-1	TRBJ1-4	TRBD1	NA	TGCAGCGTCCCCGACAGGGGGGGTGAAAAACTGTTTTTT	CSVPDRGGEKLFF
TRBV9	TRBJ2-3	TRBD2	NA	TGTGCCAGCAGCGCACTAGCGGGAGAAACAGATACGCAGTATTTT	CASSALAGETDTQYF
TRBV2	TRBJ1-2	TRBD1	NA	TGTGCCAGCAGTGAGGGCAGGGGGTGGTATGGCTACACCTTC	CASSEGRGWYGYTF
TRBV18	TRBJ1-1	TRBD1	once	TGTGCCAGCGCACCGCGGGACAGGGGCATGAACACTGAAGCTTTCTTT	CASAPRDRGMNTEAFF
TRBV12-3/TRBV12-4	TRBJ1-6	NA	NA	TGTGCCAGCAGTTTAGTGGACAGTTCCCTCCACTTT	CASSLVDSSLHF
TRBV18	TRBJ1-1	NA	NA	TGTGCCAGCTCACCGGCCAGTATGAACACTGAAGCTTTCTTT	CASSPASMNTEAFF
TRBV27	TRBJ2-2	TRBD1	NA	TGTGCCAGCAGTTTTGTAGGGACAGAAAACACCGGGGAGCTGTTTTTT	CASSFVGTENTGELFF
TRBV2	TRBJ2-2	TRBD2	NA	TGTGCCAGCACTGCCGGGAGGGCTGGCACCGGGGAGCTGTTTTTT	CASTAGRAGTGELFF
TRBV21-1	TRBJ1-6	NA	once	TGTGCCAGCAGCAAAGCGCGGGCAGGTCCTCACCGCTCCTATAATTCACCCCTCCACTTT	CASSKARAGPHRSYNSPLHF
TRBV18	TRBJ1-1	NA	NA	TGTGCCAGCTCACCACAAGACAGAAACACTGAAGCTTTCTTT	CASSPQDRNTEAFF
TRBV9	TRBJ1-1	NA	NA	TGTGCCAGCAGCGTAAATCCGGGACTAGTGACTGAAGCTTTCTTT	CASSVNPGLVTEAFF
TRBV6-5	TRBJ1-2	NA	NA	TGTGCCAGCAGTCTCCAGGGAGGTGGCTACACCTTC	CASSLQGGGYTF
TRBV4-3	TRBJ2-1	TRBD1	NA	TGCGCCAGCAGCCAAGAACAGGGGAGTGAGCAGTTCTTC	CASSQEQGSEQFF
TRBV25-1	TRBJ2-1	NA	few	TGTGCCAGCAGTGACCCTGAAGCGGTGAGCTACAATGAGCAGTTCTTC	CASSDPEAVSYNEQFF
TRBV5-6	TRBJ1-5	TRBD1	NA	TGTGCCAGCAGCTTGGGGACAGGATATAGCAATCAGCCCCAGCATTTT	CASSLGTGYSNQPQHF
TRBV27	TRBJ1-5	NA	NA	TGTGCCAGCAGTTTAAATCAGGGGAATCAGCCCCAGCATTTT	CASSLNQGNQPQHF
TRBV4-3	TRBJ1-4	TRBD1	NA	TGCGCCAGCAGCCAAGAATTCTTTCGCAGGGGGGTTGAAAAACTGTTTTTT	CASSQEFFRRGVEKLFF
TRBV28	TRBJ1-2	TRBD1	NA	TGTGCCAGCAGGGAAGGGACAGGTCGCATCTATGGCTACACCTTC	CASREGTGRIYGYTF
TRBV27	TRBJ2-7	NA	NA	TGTGCCAGCAGTTTAACCGGGAAATACGAGCAGTACTTC	CASSLTGKYEQYF
TRBV2	TRBJ1-5	NA	NA	TGTGCCAGCAGTGATGAGGGAAATCAGCCCCAGCATTTT	CASSDEGNQPQHF
TRBV11-2	TRBJ2-7	TRBD2	NA	TGTGCCAGCAGCTCGACTAGCGGCTACGAGCAGTACTTC	CASSSTSGYEQYF
TRBV19	TRBJ2-6	TRBD2	NA	TGTGCCAGTAGTCAGGGACTAGTTGGGGCCAACGTCCTGACTTTC	CASSQGLVGANVLTF
TRBV7-8	TRBJ1-5	NA	NA	TGTGCCAGCAGCCCGGCGGAAGGACTTTATAGCAATCAGCCCCAGCATTTT	CASSPAEGLYSNQPQHF
TRBV15	TRBJ2-1	NA	NA	TGTGCCACCAGCCTTCAAGGGGGATCCTACAATGAGCAGTTCTTC	CATSLQGGSYNEQFF
TRBV6-5	TRBJ1-3	NA	NA	TGTGCCAGCGGGGGCCACTCCTCTGGAAACACCATATATTTT	CASGGHSSGNTIYF
TRBV15	TRBJ2-5	NA	NA	TGTGCCACCAGCCCCGGTAATAGTAAGCAAGAGACCCAGTACTTC	CATSPGNSKQETQYF
TRBV7-9	TRBJ2-1	NA	NA	TGTGCCAGCAGCAACCCGGGACTCCCTTTTTTAGGCAATGAGCAGTTCTTC	CASSNPGLPFLGNEQFF
TRBV19	TRBJ1-1	TRBD1	NA	TGTGCCAGTAGTATCCGGACAGGCGCCCTAAATGAAGCTTTCTTT	CASSIRTGALNEAFF
TRBV2	TRBJ2-3	TRBD2	NA	TGTGCCAGCAACGGAGCGGGAGAGGGGGATACGCAGTATTTT	CASNGAGEGDTQYF
TRBV2	TRBJ2-7	TRBD1	NA	TGTGCCAGCGTGATAGGGGGCTCTACGGACGAGCAGTACTTC	CASVIGGSTDEQYF
TRBV5-4	TRBJ1-4	TRBD1	NA	TGTGCCAGCAGCTTTACCGGGACAGTACACGAAAAACTGTTTTTT	CASSFTGTVHEKLFF
TRBV5-4	TRBJ2-2	TRBD2	NA	TGTGCCAGCAGCACGGGCGGGACTAGCGTGATCGGGGAGCTGTTTTTT	CASSTGGTSVIGELFF
TRBV7-9	TRBJ2-7	NA	NA	TGTGCCAGCAGCTTAAGGACAGCGCAAGAAAACCCCTTCCACGAGCAGTACTTC	CASSLRTAQENPFHEQYF